These 16 T cell receptor beta chains came from one sample sequenced in a study of T cells in Graves' hyperthyroidism and ophthalmopathy. TCR beta CDR3 regions were amplified from RNA transcripts. The HTBI primer set served for first-round RT-PCR of the TCR CDR3. TCRdb re-analysed the multiplex PCR reads in MiXCR, keeping a single row per CDR3 protein. This sample has 660,000 or so distinct CDR3 sequences, with about 45% found just once. The sample comprised peripheral blood or thyroid tissue (not recorded which). The receptors derive from an adult man with Graves' disease, either hyperthyroidism or ophthalmopathy (not recorded which).

As for this clonotype: With a much larger clone just one base away, this may be a read error. The chain uses TRBV24-1 and TRBJ1-1; possibly TRBD1 for D (5 bases). CDR1 is KGHDR, CDR2 SFDVKD, per germline. The CDR3 has 12 amino acids. The CDR3 DNA follows: TGTGCCAGCAGTGATTTGAGGGGTCGTGAGTTCTTT. Its translation: CASSDLRGREFF.

As for this clonotype: One end of the junction fails to match germline, which may point to a read error. This sequence joins TRBV5-6 and TRBJ2-7; the D gene is possibly TRBD2 (7 bases). Germline V CDR1 and CDR2: SGHDT, YYEEEE. The CDR3 spans 14 residues. The CDR3 DNA follows: TGTGCCAGCAGCCAGAGGGGGGGCTCCGACGAGCAGTACTTC. It encodes CASSQRGGSDEQYF.

To note about this clonotype: Sequence at one end of the junction differs from germline and may be a read error. V is TRBV29-1 and J is TRBJ1-2, with unresolved D. Germline V gene data show CDR1 as SQVTM and CDR2 as ANQGSEA. The CDR3 contains 11 residues. The CDR3: CAWTSDYGYTF. For the CDR3, the DNA is TGTGCCTGGACGTCTGACTATGGCTACACCTTC.

This clonotype came up a few times. The chain couples TRBV20-1 to TRBJ2-5; 7 bases are shared with TRBD2. CDR1 DFQATT and CDR2 SNEGSKA come from the germline V gene (reference sequence). This CDR3 is built from 14 residues. V trimming: 2 bases; J trimming: 2 bases; junction bases outside the gene matches: 5. In nucleotides, the CDR3 is TGCAGTGCTAGACAGACTAGCAGACAAGAGACCCAGTACTTC. It codes for CSARQTSRQETQYF.

On this clonotype: A much larger clonotype is one base distant, so this may be a read error. The CDR3 sequence: CASSSAGQRYEQYF. DNA for the CDR3: TGTGCCAGCAGCTCAGCAGGACAGCGCTACGAGCAGTACTTC. This chain connects TRBV7-9 to TRBJ2-7, with D perhaps matching TRBD1 (6 bases). The CDR3 is 14 residues long. Looked up from germline, CDR1 is SEHNR and CDR2 is FQNEAQ (reference sequence). The V end lost 4 bases, the J end lost 3 bases, and 13 bases lay between the germline ends. The full variable domain, completed using reference TRBV7-9 and TRBJ2-7, is DTGVSQNPRHKITKRGQNVTFRCDPISEHNRLYWYRQTLGQGPEFLTYFQNEAQLEKSRLLSDRFSAERPKGSFSTLEIQRTEQGDSAMYLCASSSAGQRYEQYFGPGTRLTVT.

The V and J genes are TRBV10-3 and TRBJ1-2; D not resolved. CDR3 length: 13 amino acids. Trimming removed 11 bases at V and 4 bases at J, with 17 bases between. CDR1 ENHRY and CDR2 SYGVKD come from the germline V gene. Written as DNA, the CDR3 is TGTGCCTCCATTGAGCCCCAGTCCTATGGCTACACCTTC. Translated: CASIEPQSYGYTF.

The rearrangement links TRBV24-1 to TRBJ1-6; unclear D gene. The germline gives CDR1 KGHDR, CDR2 SFDVKD. The CDR3 sequence is 13 residues long. Deletions cut 12 bases from V and 7 bases from J, with 15 bases between. The CDR3 coding sequence is TGTGCCGTGGGAAGCGACCCCAATTCACCCCTCCACTTT. Translation: CAVGSDPNSPLHF.

The table lists this clonotype with a count of one. The rearrangement uses TRBV2 and TRBJ1-3; perhaps TRBD1 as D (6 bases). CDR1 and CDR2 (germline): SNHLY, FYNNEI. The CDR3 consists of 13 residues. V lost 3 bases and J lost 8, with 11 bases in between. In nucleotides, the CDR3 is TGTGCCAGCAGTGAGGCAGGGGTTTACACCATATATTTT. It yields the protein CASSEAGVYTIYF.

The table lists this clonotype with many counts. The chain links TRBV5-8 to TRBJ2-5; D gene ambiguous. Germline CDR1 and CDR2: SGHTS and YDEGEE. The ends were cut back, 0 bases at V and 6 bases at J, with 9 bases in the middle. This CDR3 has 13 residues. The CDR3 DNA sequence: TGTGCCAGCAGCTTGGTCAGCAAGCAGACCCAGTACTTC. Translating gives CASSLVSKQTQYF.

The table lists this clonotype with a count of one. The chain is built from TRBV6-4 and TRBJ1-5; 8 nucleotides align to TRBD1. The CDR3 totals 16 residues. The ends lost 4 bases at V and 5 bases at J; junction bases unmatched: 10. CDR1 is MRHNA and CDR2 is SNTAGT in the germline V gene. The CDR3 sequence is CASSAPNRGSDQPQHF. The CDR3, as DNA: TGTGCCAGCAGTGCTCCGAACAGGGGGTCGGATCAGCCCCAGCATTTT.

This clonotype appeared a few times. The chain is built from TRBV12-3 or TRBV12-4 and TRBJ2-7; TRBD1 agrees at 9 bases. The CDR3 consists of 14 residues. Trimming took 5 bases from V and 9 from J; bases not matched to a gene: 11. The CDR3 spells CASSTRDRVNGQYF. CDR3 nucleotide sequence: TGTGCCAGCAGTACCCGGGACAGGGTCAACGGGCAGTACTTC.

The chain couples TRBV10-3 to TRBJ1-5; D is uncertain. This CDR3 spans 13 amino acids. Trimming pared 8 bases from V and 0 bases from J, leaving 8 bases between. Germline CDR1 reads ENHRY; CDR2 reads SYGVKD. For the CDR3, the DNA is TGTGCCATCGGGCCGGATAGCAATCAGCCCCAGCATTTT. The encoded protein is CAIGPDSNQPQHF.

This clonotype was picked up a small number of times. The V gene is TRBV5-1, the J gene TRBJ1-1; TRBD1 matches 8 bases. With 3 bases clipped from V and 7 bases from J, the junction kept 5 bases outside the gene matches. Germline CDR1 and CDR2: SGHRS and YFSETQ. The CDR3 is 13 residues long. CDR3 sequence: CASSSGDRGEAFF. The CDR3 bases are TGCGCCAGCAGCTCGGGTGACAGGGGTGAAGCTTTCTTT.

The chain couples TRBV29-1 to TRBJ2-7, with D tentatively TRBD1 (5 bases). V gave up 5 bases and J gave up 3 bases, with 14 bases separating them. There are 13 residues in the CDR3. In germline, CDR1 is SQVTM, CDR2 ANQGSEA. CDR3: CSVPQGDSYEQYF. The DNA of the CDR3 is TGCAGCGTTCCCCAGGGTGACAGCTACGAGCAGTACTTC.

This clonotype was seen at least ten times. The V gene is TRBV7-2, the J gene TRBJ1-6; D remains unclear. Trimming took 5 bases from V and 8 from J, leaving 7 bases between them. The CDR3 is 12 residues long. The germline V gene has CDR1 SGHTA and CDR2 FQGNSA. The CDR3 nucleotides are TGTGCCAGCAGCCCGGCAGATTCACCCCTCCACTTT. Translated, it gives CASSPADSPLHF.

The V call is TRBV29-1, the J call TRBJ1-2, with a tentative D call TRBD1 (6 bases). V lost 8 bases and J 5 bases, leaving 9 bases between the germline ends. Germline CDR1 reads SQVTM; CDR2 reads ANQGSEA. The CDR3 consists of 10 residues. The CDR3 region is CSPGVYGYTF. The CDR3 nucleotides read TGCAGCCCAGGGGTTTATGGCTACACCTTC.